This TCR beta chain was captured by sequencing in a study of blood T cell repertoires in COVID-19. Study context: In each case, the material was cDNA or gDNA derived from T cells, B-cell-depleted T cells, or PBMCs.

The CDR3 consists of 16 residues. V lost 2 bases and J lost 1, with 11 bases in between. Germline CDR1 MNHEY, CDR2 SVGEGT. Sequencing used immunoSEQ multiplex PCR; TCRdb keeps in-frame clones, though not all of them. Of roughly 130,000 clones in the sample, roughly 85% were seen once. Input material: peripheral blood. The chain joins TRBV6-2 or TRBV6-3 to TRBJ2-2; D gene ambiguous. This TCR derives from a middle-aged man with acute or convalescent COVID-19. The CDR3 reads CASSYSWQVNTGELFF. CDR3 in DNA: TGTGCCAGCAGTTACAGTTGGCAGGTGAACACCGGGGAGCTGTTTTTT.